This T cell receptor beta chain originates from a study of OX40 agonist ivuxolimab in advanced cancers. The study's findings and limits: Several nonresponders also turned out to have low normalized T-cell clonal expansion. Expanded clones were, on average, more numerous in CD8+ T cells than in CD4+. Clonal expansion was seen in CD4+ and CD8+ blood T cells by week 6 at 0.1 to 3.0 mg/kg.

The CDR3 is 14 residues long. Germline CDR1 reads SGHDT; CDR2 reads YYEEEE. The ends were cut back, 0 bases at V and 4 bases at J, with 10 bases in the middle. Only in-frame clones appear in the TCRdb table, and some are missing; sequencing was by immunoSEQ multiplex PCR. Counted here are 60,000 to 70,000 clones, approximately 78% occurring once; the ten biggest clones make up 0.42%. Details on this clone: What it binds is unknown.

Sequenced here: CD4+ or CD8+ T cells sorted from blood, sampled in a trial of the OX40 agonist ivuxolimab. The chain joins TRBV5-6 to TRBJ1-2; a possible D gene is TRBD1 (5 bases). The TCR comes from an adult with an advanced solid tumor such as melanoma, head and neck, liver or kidney cancer. DNA for the CDR3: TGTGCCAGCAGCTTGGTGCAGGGAGGCTATGGCTACACCTTC. This sequence encodes CASSLVQGGYGYTF. Complete variable domain (other parts from reference TRBV5-6 and TRBJ1-2): DAGVTQSPTHLIKTRGQQVTLRCSPKSGHDTVSWYQQALGQGPQFIFQYYEEEERQRGNFPDRFSGHQFPNYSSELNVNALLLGDSALYLCASSLVQGGYGYTFGSGTRLTVV.